This passage covers 15 T cell receptor beta chains from one sample sequenced in a study of CD8 T cells in ankylosing spondylitis. TCRdb reanalysed the 5' RACE reads using MiXCR and keeps one entry per CDR3 protein. The sample lists over 200,000 distinct CDR3 sequences, about 11% occurring once. The sequenced sample was blood, either unsorted or a sorted T cell fraction (not recorded which). Source of these receptors: a male donor with ankylosing spondylitis or in good health (not recorded which).

In this sample, this clonotype turned up many times. J is TRBJ1-1 and V is TRBV5-8, with D perhaps matching TRBD1 (6 bases). Germline V gene lookup returns CDR1 SGHTS and CDR2 YDEGEE. Trimming stripped 4 bases from V and 7 bases from J, with 11 bases between. The CDR3 covers 12 residues. This chain's CDR3 is CASSQDSREAFF. CDR3 nucleotides: TGTGCCAGCAGCCAGGACAGTCGTGAAGCTTTCTTT.

The gene calls are TRBV10-3 and TRBJ2-6; weak D call: TRBD1 (5 bases). Germline V gives CDR1 ENHRY, CDR2 SYGVKD. This CDR3 is 15 amino acids long. Deletions cut 2 bases from V and 2 bases from J, with 7 bases between. The DNA for the CDR3 is TGTGCCATCAGTGAGGGGGCAACTGGGGCCAACGTCCTGACTTTC. This sequence encodes CAISEGATGANVLTF.

This clonotype was recorded many times. This chain links TRBV20-1 with TRBJ1-2, with D possibly matching TRBD1 (5 bases). The V end lost 0 bases, the J end lost 4 bases, and 12 bases lay between the germline ends. The CDR3 runs to 14 residues. The germline V gene has CDR1 DFQATT and CDR2 SNEGSKA (reference sequence). For the CDR3, the DNA is TGCAGTGCTAGAGATGCCGGGGCAGGCTATGGCTACACCTTC. Amino acids: CSARDAGAGYGYTF.

With regard to this clonotype: This may be a read error, as it is one base from a much larger clone. For the CDR3, the DNA is TGTGCCACCAGCAGACTAGCGGGGATCCGAGAGGGTGATATGCAGTATTTT. Translating gives CATSRLAGIREGDMQYF. V is TRBV15 and J is TRBJ2-3; TRBD2 matches at 9 bases. CDR1 is LNHNV, CDR2 YYDKDF, per germline (reference sequence). This CDR3 spans 17 amino acids.

This clonotype occurred a few times. V gene TRBV30 combines with J gene TRBJ2-7, with a possible D match to TRBD2 (5 bases). V was cut by 3 bases and J by 4 bases, with 16 bases left in between. Germline CDR1 and CDR2: GTSNPN and SVGIG (reference sequence). The CDR3 totals 14 residues. The CDR3 sequence is CAWRSTTDYYEQYF. The CDR3 DNA sequence: TGTGCCTGGAGATCCACAACAGACTATTACGAGCAGTACTTC.

Turning to this clonotype: The conserved final phenylalanine or tryptophan is absent from the CDR3, which likely points to a read error. The chain carries TRBV7-3 and TRBJ2-1; 7 bases fit TRBD1. The V gene's germline CDR1 is SGHTA and CDR2 FQGTGA. The CDR3 covers 15 residues. V gave up 5 bases and J gave up 0 bases; unmatched junction bases: 4. This CDR3 is CASSRRGSSYNEQFS. The CDR3 DNA follows: TGTGCCAGCAGCCGCAGGGGGAGCTCCTACAATGAGCAGTTCTCC.

Ten or more counts support this clonotype. This chain connects TRBV3-1 to TRBJ2-3; possibly TRBD1 or TRBD2 for D (5 bases each). Germline V gives CDR1 LGHDT, CDR2 YNNKEL (reference sequence). V lost 6 bases, J lost 2 bases, and 24 bases lay in between. The CDR3 runs to 18 residues. The CDR3 sequence: CASRGVGSAGDLTDTQYF. CDR3 DNA sequence: TGTGCCAGCAGAGGGGTTGGGAGCGCCGGGGACCTCACAGATACGCAGTATTTT.

This clonotype has ten or more counts. This chain uses TRBV12-3 or TRBV12-4 with TRBJ2-2; TRBD1 agrees at 8 bases. The V and J ends lost 6 bases and 1 base, in that order; junction bases with no gene match: 4. This CDR3 has 15 amino acids. In nucleotides, the CDR3 is TGTGCCAGCAGGAACGGACAGGGGAACACCGGGGAGCTGTTTTTT. Its translation is CASRNGQGNTGELFF.

The CDR3 region has the DNA TGTGCCACCAGTGATTTGGGGACAGGATCCTACAATGAGCAGTTCTTC. Translated: CATSDLGTGSYNEQFF. The genes are TRBV24-1 and TRBJ2-1; the match to TRBD1 covers 8 bases. From germline, CDR1 is KGHDR and CDR2 SFDVKD. The junction had 1 base not matched to a gene; V was cut back by 0 bases and J by 1 base. This CDR3 region has 16 residues.

The table lists this clonotype with a count of one. The J gene is TRBJ1-2, the V gene TRBV12-3 or TRBV12-4; D call uncertain. The CDR3 has 14 amino acids. Trimming pared 7 bases from V and 6 bases from J, leaving 18 bases between. The CDR3 nucleotides are TGTGCCAGCATTAGAGAGGGATACAATCATGGCTACACCTTC. Its protein is CASIREGYNHGYTF.

This clonotype was seen many times. The chain employs TRBV2 and TRBJ2-1; no clear D. Germline CDR1 reads SNHLY; CDR2 reads FYNNEI. The ends were cut back, 6 bases at V and 5 bases at J, with 17 bases in the middle. The CDR3 loop spans 15 amino acids. The CDR3 spells CASSLSPKQHNEQFF. Here the CDR3 DNA reads TGTGCCAGCAGCTTGAGCCCAAAACAGCACAATGAGCAGTTCTTC. Full variable domain (outside the CDR3, taken from reference TRBV2 and TRBJ2-1): EPEVTQTPSHQVTQMGQEVILRCVPISNHLYFYWYRQILGQKVEFLVSFYNNEISEKSEIFDDQFSVERPDGSNFTLKIRSTKLEDSAMYFCASSLSPKQHNEQFFGPGTRLTVL.

The table lists this clonotype with many counts. The rearrangement links TRBV6-5 to TRBJ2-1; a possible D gene is TRBD2 (5 bases). Germline CDR1 MNHEY, CDR2 SVGAGI. The CDR3 contains 14 residues. Between the trimmed V and J ends, which lost 2 bases and 0 bases, there was a span of 5 bases. CDR3 residues: CASSYAGSYNEQFF. The CDR3 DNA is TGTGCCAGCAGTTACGCGGGCTCCTACAATGAGCAGTTCTTC.

This clonotype was detected ten times or more. V and J are TRBV20-1 and TRBJ2-3; D call uncertain. The CDR3 sequence is 14 residues long. V lost 3 bases, J lost 1 base, and 11 bases lay in between. Germline lookup yields CDR1 DFQATT and CDR2 SNEGSKA (reference sequence). CDR3 in amino acids: CSASRILGTDTQYF. The CDR3 DNA reads as TGCAGTGCTAGCCGGATTCTGGGCACAGATACGCAGTATTTT.

This clonotype appeared many times. The genes are TRBV5-1 and TRBJ2-5; D is possibly TRBD1 (6 bases). In germline, CDR1 is SGHRS, CDR2 YFSETQ. The CDR3 is 13 amino acids. The V end lost 4 bases, the J end lost 5 bases, and 12 bases lay between the germline ends. CDR3 residues: CASSLDRPETQYF. CDR3 nucleotides: TGCGCCAGCAGCCTTGACAGGCCTGAGACCCAGTACTTC.

V usage is TRBV20-1 and J usage is TRBJ2-5, with 10 positions matching TRBD2. V gave up 3 bases and J gave up 5 bases; unmatched junction bases: 15. Germline values: CDR1 DFQATT, CDR2 SNEGSKA (reference sequence). There are 17 residues in the CDR3. CDR3: CSASSESSGGSRETQYF. CDR3 coding DNA: TGCAGTGCTAGTTCCGAGAGTAGCGGGGGGAGTCGGGAGACCCAGTACTTC.